These 22 T cell receptor beta chains were all obtained from the same sample, sequenced in a study of T-cell memory formation after mild COVID-19. TCRdb processed the 5' RACE reads anew with MiXCR; each CDR3 protein has one entry. The sample yields about 600,000 distinct CDR3 sequences, roughly a fifth seen once. Material for sequencing was PBMCs or a T cell subset sorted from them (not recorded which). These receptors came from an adult woman who had mild COVID-19 (a few samples of this study predate the infection). Cell type and time point are not known.

The chain is built from TRBV5-6 and TRBJ2-3, with TRBD1 matching 9 bases. V lost 4 bases to trimming and J lost 2 bases; unmatched junction nucleotides: 8. This CDR3 comprises 16 residues. Germline V gene data show CDR1 as SGHDT and CDR2 as YYEEEE. The chain's CDR3 is CASSALRDRATDTQYF. The DNA for the CDR3 is TGTGCCAGCAGCGCTCTCCGGGACAGGGCCACAGATACGCAGTATTTT.

This clonotype was counted only a few times. The chain couples TRBV24-1 to TRBJ2-3; D is possibly TRBD1 (6 bases). Trimming left V 2 bases short and J 1 base short, with 6 bases between. Germline V gene sequence: CDR1 KGHDR, CDR2 SFDVKD. The CDR3 totals 14 residues. The CDR3 nucleotides read TGTGCCACCAGTGATTCAGGGGGCACAGATACGCAGTATTTT. Protein product: CATSDSGGTDTQYF.

This clonotype was found a few times. This chain links TRBV12-3 or TRBV12-4 with TRBJ1-2; TRBD1 is a possible D gene (5 bases). Deletions cut 6 bases from V and 4 bases from J, with 18 bases between. The CDR3 loop spans 15 amino acids. In DNA, the CDR3 is TGTGCCAGCAGCCCTCCCGGGGCCCCGATCTATGGCTACACCTTC. Its protein product is CASSPPGAPIYGYTF.

V and J are TRBV7-6 and TRBJ1-4; D remains ambiguous. The germline V gene encodes CDR1 SGHVS and CDR2 FNYEAQ. Trimming took off 5 bases at V and 8 bases at J, with 15 bases between the two ends. The CDR3 totals 14 residues. CDR3 bases: TGTGCCAGCAGCCCACGGACCTTCGGGGAAAAACTGTTTTTT. It is translated as CASSPRTFGEKLFF.

The V and J genes are TRBV28 and TRBJ1-4; D call uncertain. Germline CDR1 reads MDHEN; CDR2 reads SYDVKM. The CDR3 spans 15 residues. Trimming left V 2 bases short and J 5 bases short, with 12 bases between. In DNA form, the CDR3 reads TGTGCCAGCAGTTTAGGAGGCAGGATGAATGAAAAACTGTTTTTT. It encodes CASSLGGRMNEKLFF. Full variable domain (missing parts from reference TRBV28 and TRBJ1-4): DVKVTQSSRYLVKRTGEKVFLECVQDMDHENMFWYRQDPGLGLRLIYFSYDVKMKEKGDIPEGYSVSREKKERFSLILESASTNQTSMYLCASSLGGRMNEKLFFGSGTQLSVL.

In its sample, this clonotype was seen a few times. Being one base from a much bigger clone, this may be a read error. The chain has TRBV7-9 and TRBJ2-7; 12 nucleotides agree with TRBD2. In germline, CDR1 is SEHNR, CDR2 FQNEAQ (reference sequence). Unmatched junction bases numbered 5, after V lost 5 bases and J lost 3 bases. The CDR3 spans 15 residues. CDR3 sequence: CASSPRTSGIYEQYF. In DNA form, the CDR3 reads TGTGCCAGCAGCCCCCGGACTAGCGGGATCTACGAGCAGTACTTC.

V gene TRBV19 combines with J gene TRBJ2-2, with 11 bases identical to TRBD1. Germline V gene sequence: CDR1 LNHDA, CDR2 SQIVND (reference sequence). The CDR3 runs 15 residues. The junction had 6 bases not matched to a gene; V was cut back by 6 bases and J by 6 bases. In nucleotides, the CDR3 is TGTGCCAGTAGCCGGACAGGGGGCTGGGCCGGGGAGCTGTTTTTT. Protein product: CASSRTGGWAGELFF.

The CDR3 is CASSLAPVAGDTQYF. Written as DNA, the CDR3 is TGTGCCAGCAGCTTAGCGCCTGTCGCGGGGGATACGCAGTATTTT. The rearrangement uses TRBV7-9 and TRBJ2-3, with D maybe TRBD2 (6 bases). V gave up 0 bases and J gave up 6 bases, with 13 bases separating them. The germline V gene encodes CDR1 SEHNR and CDR2 FQNEAQ (reference sequence). The CDR3 extends over 15 amino acids.

V is TRBV11-2 and J is TRBJ2-7, with D possibly matching TRBD2 (6 bases). V was trimmed by 5 bases and J by 7 bases, leaving 21 bases between them. Germline assignment: CDR1 SGHAT and CDR2 FQNNGV. This CDR3 is 15 amino acids long. The DNA for the CDR3 is TGTGCCAGCAGCCCCCCGCAGCGTGGGGCGGGAGAGCAGTACTTC. Translated: CASSPPQRGAGEQYF.

There are a few counts of this clonotype. The chain recombines TRBV5-1 with TRBJ2-3, with 10 bases matching TRBD2. Losses at the gene ends were 0 bases for V and 2 bases for J; bases not matched to a gene: 12. The length of the CDR3 is 19 residues. The germline V gene has CDR1 SGHRS and CDR2 YFSETQ. CDR3 sequence: CASSLVIGWTSGTTDTQYF. The CDR3 region has the DNA TGCGCCAGCAGCTTGGTAATTGGCTGGACTAGCGGAACCACAGATACGCAGTATTTT.

A few counts support this clonotype. The chain is built from TRBV6-5 and TRBJ2-7; 7 bases match TRBD2. The CDR3 runs 12 residues. V gave up 8 bases and J gave up 6 bases; unmatched junction bases: 7. The germline V gene encodes CDR1 MNHEY and CDR2 SVGAGI. CDR3 sequence: CASFSGWSEQYF. DNA of the CDR3: TGTGCCAGCTTTAGCGGGTGGAGCGAGCAGTACTTC.

This chain joins TRBV7-6 and TRBJ2-3, with 9 bases fitting TRBD2. Germline values: CDR1 SGHVS, CDR2 FNYEAQ. CDR3 length: 14 residues. V was pared by 5 bases and J by 7 bases, with 7 bases of the junction left unmatched. For the CDR3, the DNA is TGTGCCAGCAGCCAGGGACTAGCTCGGAATACGCAGTATTTT. Its protein is CASSQGLARNTQYF.

The chain links TRBV6-1 to TRBJ2-3, with TRBD1 matching over 7 bases. V lost 6 bases to trimming and J lost 6 bases; unmatched junction nucleotides: 9. This CDR3 is 14 amino acids long. In germline, CDR1 is MNHNS, CDR2 SASEGT. CDR3 coding DNA: TGTGCCAGCAGAAGGGGGCCCGAGTGGGATACGCAGTATTTT. Translating it yields CASRRGPEWDTQYF.

The chain recombines TRBV15 with TRBJ2-3, with D unclear. Germline V gene sequence: CDR1 LNHNV, CDR2 YYDKDF (reference sequence). This CDR3 region has 12 residues. V dropped 6 bases and J dropped 2 bases, with 6 bases sitting between them. The CDR3 region has the DNA TGTGCCACCAGAGGTCCCACAGATACGCAGTATTTT. Translated: CATRGPTDTQYF.

This clonotype has a handful of counts. The chain employs TRBV20-1 and TRBJ2-3, with TRBD1 as a possible D gene (7 bases). The germline V and J ends were trimmed by 3 bases and 6 bases, with 19 bases remaining between them. CDR1 and CDR2 from the germline V gene are DFQATT and SNEGSKA (reference sequence). The CDR3 is 15 amino acids. CDR3 amino acids: CSASRGARFKDTQYF. The CDR3, as DNA: TGCAGTGCTAGCAGGGGGGCGCGTTTTAAGGATACGCAGTATTTT.

The chain joins TRBV4-1 to TRBJ2-1, with TRBD1 matching 11 bases. After removal of 3 bases from V and 3 bases from J, the junction contained 4 bases not matched to a gene. Germline CDR1 and CDR2: MGHRA and YSYEKL. The CDR3 is made up of 16 amino acids. DNA for the CDR3: TGCGCCAGCAGCCATGGGGGACAGGGGGACTACAATGAGCAGTTCTTC. Encoded protein: CASSHGGQGDYNEQFF.

This clonotype appeared a few times. The chain has TRBV3-1 and TRBJ2-2, with 12 bases lining up with TRBD2. The CDR3 is made up of 18 amino acids. With V trimmed by 2 bases and J by 1 base, 5 bases remained unmatched. Per the germline V gene, CDR1 is LGHDT and CDR2 is YNNKEL (reference sequence). CDR3 nucleotides: TGTGCCAGCAGCCAACTTCTACTAGCGGGAGGGAACACCGGGGAGCTGTTTTTT. Protein product: CASSQLLLAGGNTGELFF. The full variable domain, in which reference TRBV3-1 and TRBJ2-2 provide the parts outside the CDR3, is DTAVSQTPKYLVTQMGNDKSIKCEQNLGHDTMYWYKQDSKKFLKIMFSYNNKELIINETVPNRFSPKSPDKAHLNLHINSLELGDSAVYFCASSQLLLAGGNTGELFFGEGSRLTVL.

This clonotype has only a few counts. The chain has TRBV7-3 and TRBJ2-1; D remains ambiguous. The CDR3 has 16 amino acids. Germline lookup yields CDR1 SGHTA and CDR2 FQGTGA. V shed 2 bases and J shed 0 bases, with 11 bases lying between them. CDR3 loop: CASSLDGQSSYNEQFF. As DNA, the CDR3 is TGTGCCAGCAGCTTAGACGGGCAGAGCTCCTACAATGAGCAGTTCTTC.

The chain uses TRBV12-3 or TRBV12-4 and TRBJ1-1; D is unclear. V lost 5 bases, J lost 3 bases, and 13 bases lay in between. This CDR3 region has 14 residues. The CDR3 DNA is TGTGCCAGCAGTATACCGATGAAGGACACTGAAGCTTTCTTT. Protein: CASSIPMKDTEAFF.

V usage is TRBV12-3 or TRBV12-4 and J usage is TRBJ1-2, with 9 bases matching TRBD1. V lost 6 bases and J lost 6; bases outside the gene matches: 5. The CDR3 runs to 13 residues. CDR3: CASRWTGDNGYTF. The CDR3 DNA follows: TGTGCCAGCAGATGGACAGGGGATAATGGCTACACCTTC.

Here the CDR3 DNA reads TGTGCCAGCAGCTCCTACGGGACTAGCGGGTGGAATGAGCAGTTCTTC. Its protein is CASSSYGTSGWNEQFF. This chain joins TRBV7-3 and TRBJ2-1, with 12 bases that match TRBD2. Germline V CDR1 and CDR2: SGHTA, FQGTGA. The CDR3 is 16 residues long. V gave up 4 bases and J gave up 7 bases; unmatched junction bases: 8.

The chain recombines TRBV7-3 with TRBJ1-6, with 10 bases lining up with TRBD1. Germline assignment: CDR1 SGHTA and CDR2 FQGTGA. With 2 bases clipped from V and 7 bases from J, the junction kept 2 bases outside the gene matches. This CDR3 spans 15 amino acids. The CDR3 loop is CASSLLGQGNSPLHF. The CDR3 nucleotides are TGTGCCAGCAGCTTACTGGGACAGGGGAATTCACCCCTCCACTTT.